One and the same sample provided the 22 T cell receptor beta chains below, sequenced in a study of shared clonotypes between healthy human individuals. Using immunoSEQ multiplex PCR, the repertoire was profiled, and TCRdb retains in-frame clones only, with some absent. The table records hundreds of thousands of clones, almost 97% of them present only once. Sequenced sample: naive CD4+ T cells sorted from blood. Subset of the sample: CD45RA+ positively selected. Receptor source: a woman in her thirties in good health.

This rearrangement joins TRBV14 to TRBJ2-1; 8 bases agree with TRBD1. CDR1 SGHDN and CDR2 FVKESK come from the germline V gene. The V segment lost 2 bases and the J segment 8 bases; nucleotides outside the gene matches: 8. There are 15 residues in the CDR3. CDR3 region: CASSQWDRPSHEQFF. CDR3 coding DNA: TGTGCCAGCAGCCAATGGGACAGGCCTTCTCATGAGCAGTTCTTC.

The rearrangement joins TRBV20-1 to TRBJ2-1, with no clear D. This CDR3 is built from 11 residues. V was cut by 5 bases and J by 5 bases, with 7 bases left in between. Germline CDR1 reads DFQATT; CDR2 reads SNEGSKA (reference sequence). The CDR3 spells CSALGHNEQFF. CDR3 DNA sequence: TGCAGTGCTCTGGGCCACAATGAGCAGTTCTTC.

CDR3 sequence: CASSQEGGLAYNEQFF. CDR3 coding DNA: TGTGCCAGCAGCCAAGAGGGGGGACTAGCTTACAATGAGCAGTTCTTC. The V gene is TRBV4-2, the J gene TRBJ2-1, with 9 nucleotides matching TRBD2. Germline CDR1 LGHNA, CDR2 YNFKEQ. V dropped 0 bases and J dropped 4; count of bases not matched to a gene: 4. CDR3 size: 16 residues.

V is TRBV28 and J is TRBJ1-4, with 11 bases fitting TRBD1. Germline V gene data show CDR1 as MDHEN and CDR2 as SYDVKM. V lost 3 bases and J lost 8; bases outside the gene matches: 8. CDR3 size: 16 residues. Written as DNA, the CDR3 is TGTGCCAGCAGTTTGGACAGGGGGCGTCCCGAGGAAAAACTGTTTTTT. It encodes CASSLDRGRPEEKLFF. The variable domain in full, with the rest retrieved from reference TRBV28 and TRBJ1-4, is DVKVTQSSRYLVKRTGEKVFLECVQDMDHENMFWYRQDPGLGLRLIYFSYDVKMKEKGDIPEGYSVSREKKERFSLILESASTNQTSMYLCASSLDRGRPEEKLFFGSGTQLSVL.

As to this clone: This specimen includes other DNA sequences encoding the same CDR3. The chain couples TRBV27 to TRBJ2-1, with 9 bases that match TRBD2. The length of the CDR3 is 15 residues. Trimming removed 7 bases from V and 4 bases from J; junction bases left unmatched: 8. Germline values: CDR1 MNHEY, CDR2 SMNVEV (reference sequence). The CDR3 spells CASTVAGALYNEQFF. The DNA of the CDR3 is TGTGCCAGCACGGTAGCGGGAGCCCTATACAATGAGCAGTTCTTC.

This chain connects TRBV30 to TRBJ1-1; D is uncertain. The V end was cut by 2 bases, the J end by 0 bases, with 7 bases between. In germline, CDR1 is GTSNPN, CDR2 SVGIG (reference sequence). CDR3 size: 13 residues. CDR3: CAWSNRVNTEAFF. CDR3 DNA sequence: TGTGCCTGGAGTAATAGGGTGAACACTGAAGCTTTCTTT.

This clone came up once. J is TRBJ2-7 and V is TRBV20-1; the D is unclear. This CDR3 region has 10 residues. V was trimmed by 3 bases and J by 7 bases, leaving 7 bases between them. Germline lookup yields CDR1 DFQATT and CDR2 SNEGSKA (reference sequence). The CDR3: CSASGREQYF. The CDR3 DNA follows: TGCAGTGCTAGCGGGCGAGAGCAGTACTTC.

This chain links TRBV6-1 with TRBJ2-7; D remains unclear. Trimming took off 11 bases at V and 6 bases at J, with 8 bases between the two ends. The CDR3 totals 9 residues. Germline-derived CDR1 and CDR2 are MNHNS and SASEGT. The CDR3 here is CARPPEQYF. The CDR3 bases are TGTGCCCGCCCCCCCGAGCAGTACTTC.

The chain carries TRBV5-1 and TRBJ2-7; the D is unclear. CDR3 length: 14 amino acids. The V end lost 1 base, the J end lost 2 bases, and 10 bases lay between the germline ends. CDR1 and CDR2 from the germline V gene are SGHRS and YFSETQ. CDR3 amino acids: CASSLSLATYEQYF. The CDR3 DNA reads TGCGCCAGCAGCTTGTCGCTCGCCACCTACGAGCAGTACTTC.

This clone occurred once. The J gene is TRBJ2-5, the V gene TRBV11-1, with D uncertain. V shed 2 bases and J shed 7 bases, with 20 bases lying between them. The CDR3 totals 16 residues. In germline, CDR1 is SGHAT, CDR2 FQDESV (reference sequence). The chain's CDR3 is CASSLPTAKVPRTQYF. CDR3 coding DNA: TGTGCCAGCAGCTTACCAACAGCTAAAGTCCCCCGGACCCAGTACTTC.

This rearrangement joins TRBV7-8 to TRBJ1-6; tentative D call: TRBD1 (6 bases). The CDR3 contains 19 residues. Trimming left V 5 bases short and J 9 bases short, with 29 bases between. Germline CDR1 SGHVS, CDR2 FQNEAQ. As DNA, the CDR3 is TGTGCCAGCAGCGTCCTGTGGGCGGGGGCAGGGAATCTCGGTTCACCCCTCCACTTT. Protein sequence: CASSVLWAGAGNLGSPLHF.

CDR3 loop: CASSPRAGGTNEKLFF. In DNA, the CDR3 is TGCGCCAGCAGCCCCCGAGCGGGGGGTACCAATGAAAAACTGTTTTTT. The chain employs TRBV5-1 and TRBJ1-4, with D possibly being TRBD1 (5 bases). Germline values: CDR1 SGHRS, CDR2 YFSETQ. The V end lost 4 bases, the J end lost 5 bases, and 18 bases lay between the germline ends. CDR3 length equals 16 residues.

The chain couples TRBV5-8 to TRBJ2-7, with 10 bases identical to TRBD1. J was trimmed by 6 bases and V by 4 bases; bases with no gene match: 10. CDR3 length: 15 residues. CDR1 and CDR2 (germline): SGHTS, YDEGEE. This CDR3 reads CASSAGQGGFGEQYF. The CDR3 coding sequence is TGTGCCAGCAGCGCCGGACAGGGGGGGTTTGGCGAGCAGTACTTC.

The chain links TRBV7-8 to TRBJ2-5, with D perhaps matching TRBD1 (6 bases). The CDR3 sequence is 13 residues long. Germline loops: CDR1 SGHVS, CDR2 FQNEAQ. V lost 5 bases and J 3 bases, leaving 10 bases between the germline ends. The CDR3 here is CASSVAGEETQYF. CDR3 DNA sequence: TGTGCCAGCAGCGTGGCAGGGGAAGAGACCCAGTACTTC.

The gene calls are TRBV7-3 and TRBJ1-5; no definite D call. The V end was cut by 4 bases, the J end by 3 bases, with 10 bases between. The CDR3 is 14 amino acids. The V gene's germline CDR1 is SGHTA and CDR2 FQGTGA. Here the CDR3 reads CASSSDGNNQPQHF. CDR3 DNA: TGTGCCAGCAGCTCGGACGGTAACAATCAGCCCCAGCATTTT. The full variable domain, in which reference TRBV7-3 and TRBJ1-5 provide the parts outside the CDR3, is GAGVSQTPSNKVTEKGKYVELRCDPISGHTALYWYRQSLGQGPEFLIYFQGTGAADDSGLPNDRFFAVRPEGSVSTLKIQRTERGDSAVYLCASSSDGNNQPQHFGDGTRLSIL.

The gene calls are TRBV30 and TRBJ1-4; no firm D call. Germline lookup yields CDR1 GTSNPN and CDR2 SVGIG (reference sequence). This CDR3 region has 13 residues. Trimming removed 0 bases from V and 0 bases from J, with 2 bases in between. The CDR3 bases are TGTGCCTGGAGTGTTACAACTAATGAAAAACTGTTTTTT. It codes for CAWSVTTNEKLFF.

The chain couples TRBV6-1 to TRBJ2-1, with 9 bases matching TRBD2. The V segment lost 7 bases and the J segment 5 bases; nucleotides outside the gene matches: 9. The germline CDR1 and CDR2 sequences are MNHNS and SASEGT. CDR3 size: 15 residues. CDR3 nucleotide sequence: TGTGCCAGCATTATTGTGACTAGCGGCGACAATGAGCAGTTCTTC. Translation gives CASIIVTSGDNEQFF.

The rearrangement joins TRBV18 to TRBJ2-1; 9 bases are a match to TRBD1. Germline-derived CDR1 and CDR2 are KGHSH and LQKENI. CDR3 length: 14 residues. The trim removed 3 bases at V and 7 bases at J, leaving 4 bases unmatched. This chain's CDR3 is CASSPGQGWNEQFF. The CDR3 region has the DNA TGTGCCAGCTCACCGGGACAGGGCTGGAATGAGCAGTTCTTC.

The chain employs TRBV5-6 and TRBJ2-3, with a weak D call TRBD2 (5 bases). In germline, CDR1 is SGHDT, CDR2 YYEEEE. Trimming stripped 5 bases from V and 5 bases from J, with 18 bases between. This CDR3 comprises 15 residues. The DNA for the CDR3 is TGTGCCAGCAGTGTGGGTGGCGGGCCGAGAGATACGCAGTATTTT. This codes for CASSVGGGPRDTQYF.

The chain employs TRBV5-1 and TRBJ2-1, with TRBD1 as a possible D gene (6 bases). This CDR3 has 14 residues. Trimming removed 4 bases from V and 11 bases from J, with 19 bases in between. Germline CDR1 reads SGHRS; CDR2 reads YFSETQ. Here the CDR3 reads CASSVDFEGGKQFF. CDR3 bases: TGCGCCAGCAGCGTAGACTTCGAAGGGGGTAAGCAGTTCTTC.

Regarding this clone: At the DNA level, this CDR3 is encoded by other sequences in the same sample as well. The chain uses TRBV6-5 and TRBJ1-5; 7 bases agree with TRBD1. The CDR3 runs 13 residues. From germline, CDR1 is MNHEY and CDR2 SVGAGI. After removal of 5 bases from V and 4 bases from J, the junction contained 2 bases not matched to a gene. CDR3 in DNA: TGTGCCAGCAGTAGACAGGGTAATCAGCCCCAGCATTTT. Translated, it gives CASSRQGNQPQHF.

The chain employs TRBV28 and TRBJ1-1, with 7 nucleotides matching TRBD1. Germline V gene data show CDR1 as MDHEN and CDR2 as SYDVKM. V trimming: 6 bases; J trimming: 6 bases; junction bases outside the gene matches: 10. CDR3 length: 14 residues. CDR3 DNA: TGTGCCAGCAGCCCCAGGGGGTCACGGTCTGAAGCTTTCTTT. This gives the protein CASSPRGSRSEAFF.